One and the same sample provided the 14 T cell receptor beta chains below, sequenced in a study of T-cell reconstitution after alpha-beta-depleted transplantation in children. Unique molecular identifiers tagged the TCRbeta library. One entry per CDR3 protein, called by TCRdb with MiXCR from the PCR reads. The profile shows 580,000 or so distinct CDR3 sequences, 23% of them singletons. The sequences come from PBMCs, mostly from graft donor cells, collected 360 days after TCRalphabeta/CD19-depleted stem cell transplant. These receptors originate from a boy under three years old who had a stem cell transplant for acute myeloid leukemia, so the T cells may come from the graft donor.

J is TRBJ2-7 and V is TRBV5-1, with D perhaps matching TRBD1 (6 bases). The CDR3 is 14 residues long. Trimming removed 0 bases at V and 3 bases at J, with 10 bases between. CDR1 and CDR2 (germline): SGHRS, YFSETQ. DNA of the CDR3: TGCGCCAGCAGCTTGGTTGGGGACATCTACGAGCAGTACTTC. Amino acids: CASSLVGDIYEQYF.

There are a few counts of this clonotype. The gene calls are TRBV12-3 or TRBV12-4 and TRBJ2-3, with TRBD2 matching over 9 bases. The CDR3 contains 15 residues. J gave up 1 base and V 6 bases, and 5 bases lay outside the gene matches. CDR3 DNA: TGTGCCAGCAGGAGAGTAGCGGGGGGCACAGATACGCAGTATTTT. Translated, it gives CASRRVAGGTDTQYF.

The genes are TRBV5-1 and TRBJ2-3; D gene uncertain. V shed 5 bases and J shed 0 bases, with 7 bases lying between them. There are 13 residues in the CDR3. Germline loops: CDR1 SGHRS, CDR2 YFSETQ. For the CDR3, the DNA is TGCGCCAGCAGGGGTCCTAGCACAGATACGCAGTATTTT. Amino acid sequence: CASRGPSTDTQYF.

The table lists this clonotype with a few counts. This chain uses TRBV29-1 with TRBJ2-2; perhaps TRBD1 as D (5 bases). The germline CDR1 and CDR2 sequences are SQVTM and ANQGSEA. V lost 5 bases, J lost 3 bases, and 13 bases lay in between. The CDR3 runs 14 residues. The CDR3 reads CSVRGGVDTGELFF. CDR3 DNA sequence: TGCAGCGTTAGGGGTGGGGTTGACACCGGGGAGCTGTTTTTT.

The rearrangement uses TRBV19 and TRBJ1-6; the D gene is possibly TRBD1 (5 bases). There are 15 residues in the CDR3. Trimming shortened V by 6 bases and J by 9 bases, and 18 bases separated the two germline ends. Germline assignment: CDR1 LNHDA and CDR2 SQIVND (reference sequence). This CDR3 is CASSPGGALISPLHF. CDR3 sequence (DNA): TGTGCCAGTAGCCCCGGAGGGGCCCTCATTTCACCCCTCCACTTT.

This clonotype has just a few counts. The chain is built from TRBV6-1 and TRBJ2-3; 7 bases map to TRBD1. This CDR3 has 13 amino acids. Trimming took 6 bases from V and 4 from J; bases not matched to a gene: 4. CDR1 MNHNS and CDR2 SASEGT come from the germline V gene. CDR3 sequence: CASSWDSSDTQYF. Here the CDR3 DNA reads TGTGCCAGCAGCTGGGACAGCTCAGATACGCAGTATTTT.

This clonotype turned up a few times. The V call is TRBV7-6, the J call TRBJ2-7; the D gene could be TRBD1 or TRBD2 (5 bases each). Germline CDR1 SGHVS, CDR2 FNYEAQ. Trimming removed 5 bases at V and 0 bases at J, with 11 bases between. The length of the CDR3 is 14 residues. CDR3 DNA sequence: TGTGCCAGCAGCGCGAGGGGATCCTCCTACGAGCAGTACTTC. This codes for CASSARGSSYEQYF.

In its sample, this clonotype was seen many times. This chain links TRBV29-1 with TRBJ2-1; D is unclear. V lost 3 bases and J 1 base, leaving 4 bases between the germline ends. Per germline, CDR1 SQVTM and CDR2 ANQGSEA. There are 12 residues in the CDR3. The CDR3 DNA is TGCAGCGTTGACAGTTCCTACAATGAGCAGTTCTTC. It translates to CSVDSSYNEQFF.

This clonotype occurred many times. This chain uses TRBV20-1 with TRBJ2-1, with 7 nucleotides matching TRBD2. V dropped 1 base and J dropped 3; count of bases not matched to a gene: 9. The CDR3 length is 16 residues. Looked up from germline, CDR1 is DFQATT and CDR2 is SNEGSKA (reference sequence). DNA of the CDR3: TGCAGTGCTAGAGCCCAAGCGGGGCCTATCTACAATGAGCAGTTCTTC. It translates to CSARAQAGPIYNEQFF.

There are many counts of this clonotype. V is TRBV2 and J is TRBJ1-1, with D unclear. Trimming cost V 4 bases and J 2 bases, with 14 bases left between them. Germline CDR1 SNHLY, CDR2 FYNNEI. The CDR3 loop spans 15 amino acids. CDR3 DNA sequence: TGTGCCAGCAGTGTCCGGGCCGCTTCCAACACTGAAGCTTTCTTT. It yields the protein CASSVRAASNTEAFF.

This clonotype showed up just a few times. This rearrangement joins TRBV11-2 to TRBJ1-1; 7 positions match TRBD1. CDR1 and CDR2 (germline): SGHAT, FQNNGV. The CDR3 extends over 16 amino acids. Germline trimming cut 1 base from V and 0 bases from J; bases unmatched to any gene: 5. For the CDR3, the DNA is TGTGCCAGCAGCTTAGTTTGGGACAGAGTGAACACTGAAGCTTTCTTT. Protein product: CASSLVWDRVNTEAFF.

This clonotype was recorded many times. This chain joins TRBV20-1 and TRBJ2-1; 8 nucleotides agree with TRBD2. CDR3 length: 15 amino acids. The V gene end was trimmed by 5 bases and the J gene end by 7 bases; junction bases not matched to a gene: 13. CDR1 DFQATT and CDR2 SNEGSKA come from the germline V gene (reference sequence). Here the CDR3 reads CSASYAAGGQNEQFF. CDR3 nucleotides: TGCAGTGCTTCCTACGCTGCGGGGGGTCAGAATGAGCAGTTCTTC.

The genes are TRBV20-1 and TRBJ2-1, with 10 bases identical to TRBD2. V shed 0 bases and J 8 bases; nucleotides not matched to a gene: 10. Germline lookup yields CDR1 DFQATT and CDR2 SNEGSKA (reference sequence). CDR3 length equals 16 residues. The CDR3 DNA is TGCAGTGCTAGAGATATCAGCGGGGGGGCCGGCGATGAGCAGTTCTTC. This codes for CSARDISGGAGDEQFF.

There are many counts of this clonotype. The CDR3 spells CSPSTVSSTDTQYF. Here the CDR3 DNA reads TGCAGCCCGTCCACAGTTTCTAGCACAGATACGCAGTATTTT. The genes are TRBV29-1 and TRBJ2-3; D remains ambiguous. The V and J ends lost 8 bases and 0 bases respectively, with 15 bases between them. The CDR3 extends over 14 amino acids. From germline, CDR1 is SQVTM and CDR2 ANQGSEA.